This is a list of T cell receptor beta chains from one sample in a study of T-cell reconstitution after alpha-beta-depleted transplantation in children. TCRdb reprocessed the PCR reads via MiXCR and lists one record per CDR3 protein. The data show 900,000 or so distinct CDR3 sequences, with roughly 16% seen just once and about 4.6% held by the top ten. The material was PBMCs, mostly from graft donor cells, obtained 360 days after TCRalphabeta/CD19-depleted stem cell transplant. These receptors were taken from a male patient under 18 who had a stem cell transplant for acute lymphoblastic leukemia, so the T cells may come from the graft donor. The CDR3 runs from the conserved cysteine through the conserved F or W.

cdr3_length j_call v_call cdr3_aa
16 TRBJ1-1 TRBV20-1 CSAPDQGAVLNTEAFF
15 TRBJ2-7 TRBV15 CATSRSGGLLDEQYF
15 TRBJ2-1 TRBV11-2 CASSSGTSSNDEQFF
13 TRBJ2-5 TRBV10-3 CAIGSTGDETQYF
14 TRBJ2-5 TRBV4-1 CASSQRALQETQYF
14 TRBJ2-7 TRBV20-1 CSTIRGSSRYEQYF
16 TRBJ2-7 TRBV7-8 CASSLGTGIFAYEQYF
15 TRBJ2-1 TRBV10-3 CAISAADRGVGEQFF
15 TRBJ1-1 TRBV7-9 CASSDGTGRNTEAFF
16 TRBJ2-3 TRBV5-1 CASSSDGTSGSPTQYF
15 TRBJ2-3 TRBV9 CASSVASSSGATQYF
14 TRBJ2-4 TRBV11-2 CASSWGQGVNIQYF
15 TRBJ1-1 TRBV18 CASSPPWGAGTEAFF
15 TRBJ1-6 TRBV12-3/TRBV12-4 CASSNHDIMISPLHF
15 TRBJ2-1 TRBV27 CASSLPAGAYNEQFF
15 TRBJ2-1 TRBV19 CASSIVASGRTEQFF
18 TRBJ2-2 TRBV7-6 CASSRDRVLMTSTGELFF
14 TRBJ2-1 TRBV18 CASSPDRGSDEQFF
12 TRBJ2-1 TRBV27 CASSLSGHEQFF
13 TRBJ2-2 TRBV7-2 CASSLSGDGELFF
15 TRBJ2-5 TRBV6-1 CASSPQGFGQETQYF
16 TRBJ2-2 TRBV6-5 CASSFSGTGRTGELFF
15 TRBJ2-1 TRBV4-1 CASSRGSTRVREQLF
16 TRBJ2-2 TRBV18 CASSPPLAGDTGELFF
12 TRBJ2-7 TRBV11-1 CASSRQGHEQYF
15 TRBJ2-3 TRBV2 CASSEYGGSADTQYF
13 TRBJ1-4 TRBV5-1 CASSFNRNEKLFF
17 TRBJ2-2 TRBV29-1 CSVEDPTAGDIPGELFF
15 TRBJ2-7 TRBV7-6 CASSWGEGEAYEQYF
14 TRBJ2-3 TRBV7-9 CASRRGGITDTQYF
16 TRBJ2-7 TRBV5-6 CASSFSPDVGFYEQYF
14 TRBJ2-1 TRBV2 CASNGLWGRNEQFF